Listed below are T cell receptor beta chains from one sample, sequenced in a study of STAT5B mutations in CD4+ large granular lymphocyte leukemia. Libraries were prepared by immunoSEQ multiplex PCR; TCRdb keeps only in-frame clonotypes and omits some of them. This sample has about 35,000 clones, with about four fifths found just once. Sample: CD4+ T cells from blood buffy coats. These receptors all come from a human donor in good health. Both conserved end residues are part of each CDR3. Each record gives: V gene, CDR3 protein.

v_gene: TRBV5-6; CDR3aa: CASSPWTIHTYEQYF
v_gene: TRBV7-8; CDR3aa: CASSRDISGNTIYF
v_gene: TRBV4-3; CDR3aa: CASSQEGGQPQHF
v_gene: TRBV5-1; CDR3aa: CASSLGQNSGNTIYF
v_gene: TRBV29-1; CDR3aa: CSVREDFSSEAFF
v_gene: TRBV30; CDR3aa: CAWRTGTELSSYNEQFF
v_gene: TRBV27; CDR3aa: CASRTAGLEKLFF
v_gene: TRBV27; CDR3aa: CASSPDRQNTEAFF
v_gene: TRBV6-1; CDR3aa: CASSPQGQSPYGYTF
v_gene: TRBV18; CDR3aa: CASSMDRETEAFF
v_gene: TRBV6-5; CDR3aa: CASREQGRQYF
v_gene: TRBV6-6; CDR3aa: CTSSRQGAWTEAFF
v_gene: TRBV10-2; CDR3aa: CASTSDLGEAFF
v_gene: TRBV28; CDR3aa: CASSVRLAAREQFF
v_gene: TRBV4-3; CDR3aa: CASSQGSAGTGGSNEQFF
v_gene: TRBV7-3; CDR3aa: CASSKSGGTSGGEQYF
v_gene: TRBV12-2; CDR3aa: CASRLAVRDPYEQYF
v_gene: TRBV11-2; CDR3aa: CASSFQGTDTQYF
v_gene: TRBV2; CDR3aa: CASSAWGSNEQFF
v_gene: TRBV28; CDR3aa: CASSSSTASVLEQFF
v_gene: TRBV6-6; CDR3aa: CASMGRVETEAFF
v_gene: TRBV7-7; CDR3aa: CASSLGQDTGELFF
v_gene: TRBV19; CDR3aa: CASSVKGAATSGGYEQYF
v_gene: TRBV7-2; CDR3aa: CASSLQQVSYEQYF
v_gene: TRBV11-1; CDR3aa: CASSLVVTGSTDTQYF
v_gene: TRBV6-5; CDR3aa: CASRSGGNQPQHF
v_gene: TRBV10-2; CDR3aa: CAASGLSEAFF
v_gene: TRBV5-4; CDR3aa: CASSLGTSGVQETQYF
v_gene: TRBV18; CDR3aa: CASSPRKGDGYTF
v_gene: TRBV5-1; CDR3aa: CASSFRASETNYGYTF
v_gene: TRBV7-2; CDR3aa: CASSQYLGGEQFF
v_gene: TRBV7-9; CDR3aa: CASSLAQGFGDTQYF
v_gene: TRBV11-2; CDR3aa: CASSFQDTQYF
v_gene: TRBV27; CDR3aa: CANKDTWRQPQHF
v_gene: TRBV13; CDR3aa: CASSLLAGRYPDTQYF
v_gene: TRBV28; CDR3aa: CASSLGTGRDEQYF
v_gene: TRBV7-9; CDR3aa: CASSFQGQGEYEQYF
v_gene: TRBV7-8; CDR3aa: CASSFNTRREQYF
v_gene: TRBV14; CDR3aa: CASSQAGSREQYF
v_gene: TRBV15; CDR3aa: CATSRVLAGGEKLFF
v_gene: TRBV28; CDR3aa: CASSLLDRGGEAFF
v_gene: TRBV5-5; CDR3aa: CASSRDRVDGELFF
v_gene: TRBV10-1; CDR3aa: CASSPTSASGELFF
v_gene: TRBV28; CDR3aa: CASSTWGATNEKLFF
v_gene: TRBV18; CDR3aa: CASSPGAGVEQYF
v_gene: TRBV9; CDR3aa: CASSANLAGAANTGELFF
v_gene: TRBV18; CDR3aa: CASSPTDGQGVSEQYF
v_gene: TRBV5-5; CDR3aa: CASLTSGGYNEQFF
v_gene: TRBV5-1; CDR3aa: CASSFHNTDTQYF
v_gene: TRBV5-4; CDR3aa: CASSSGQSSTDTQYF
v_gene: TRBV9; CDR3aa: CASSVGLADDNEQFF
v_gene: TRBV14; CDR3aa: CASSQGWGRNTGELFF
v_gene: TRBV9; CDR3aa: CASSVNPIWGGDYGYTF
v_gene: TRBV5-1; CDR3aa: CASSLDSQGLARDTQYF
v_gene: TRBV7-2; CDR3aa: CASSFDSGTDTQYF
v_gene: TRBV21-1; CDR3aa: CASSRGDRAMTGANVLTF
v_gene: TRBV4-2; CDR3aa: CASSQDGSGGNTIYF
v_gene: TRBV28; CDR3aa: CASRPGGSANYGYTF
v_gene: TRBV5-4; CDR3aa: CASSSATQNEKLFF
v_gene: TRBV10-3; CDR3aa: CAISEGQAGVGGEQYF